Reported below is one T cell receptor beta chain. The record originates from a study of cytomegalovirus exposure and HLA in healthy donors. A multiplex PCR was run with 60 Vbeta primers and 13 Jbeta primers. This table comes from immunoSEQ multiplex PCR, and its TCRdb copy is limited to in-frame clones, with some not included. The data show 140,000 or so clones, over 60% seen once. Each donor was nominally healthy when sampled (though unrecorded immune exposures were likely). Germline V CDR1 and CDR2: SGDLS, YYNGEE. Trimming at V came to 3 bases and at J to 3 bases, leaving 11 bases not matched to a gene. The CDR3 totals 17 residues.

The TCR was taken from a woman aged 30 to 39 in good health and CMV-seronegative. J is TRBJ1-4 and V is TRBV9; 7 positions match TRBD1. The sequenced sample consisted of PBMCs. CDR3: CASSGRQGRRSNEKLFF. In DNA, the CDR3 is TGTGCCAGCAGCGGACGACAGGGAAGGCGGTCTAATGAAAAACTGTTTTTT.